This entry features one T cell receptor (beta chain) sequence. The antigen is not known. Combining a sample-barcoded 5' primer with a J-beta primer mix, a second PCR ran for 7 to 11 cycles. TCRdb called the 5' RACE reads again in MiXCR, with one record for every CDR3 protein. The sample has hundreds of thousands of distinct CDR3 sequences, 20% to 30% seen once. Germline assignment: CDR1 GTSNPN and CDR2 SVGIG (reference sequence). The V end lost 2 bases, the J end lost 6 bases, and 11 bases lay between the germline ends. This CDR3 spans 12 amino acids. These data originate in a study of blood T cells in healthy people across ages. Study results and caveats: In long-lived donors, naive CD4+ cell counts and diversity exceeded those of aged donors.

Each sample had at least 7 million PBMCs isolated. The extraction recovered at least 6 micrograms of total RNA per sample. The same data also contributed to another study, on T cells of mothers and their children. That report notes: Material was donated by three healthy Caucasian mothers and their six children.

This clonotype was obtained from a boy aged 10-17 years in good health. The rearrangement joins TRBV30 to TRBJ2-7; possible D gene TRBD1, 5 bases. Sequenced material: blood. The CDR3 sequence: CAWSFDQGEQYF. CDR3 nucleotide sequence: TGTGCCTGGAGTTTTGACCAGGGCGAGCAGTACTTC.